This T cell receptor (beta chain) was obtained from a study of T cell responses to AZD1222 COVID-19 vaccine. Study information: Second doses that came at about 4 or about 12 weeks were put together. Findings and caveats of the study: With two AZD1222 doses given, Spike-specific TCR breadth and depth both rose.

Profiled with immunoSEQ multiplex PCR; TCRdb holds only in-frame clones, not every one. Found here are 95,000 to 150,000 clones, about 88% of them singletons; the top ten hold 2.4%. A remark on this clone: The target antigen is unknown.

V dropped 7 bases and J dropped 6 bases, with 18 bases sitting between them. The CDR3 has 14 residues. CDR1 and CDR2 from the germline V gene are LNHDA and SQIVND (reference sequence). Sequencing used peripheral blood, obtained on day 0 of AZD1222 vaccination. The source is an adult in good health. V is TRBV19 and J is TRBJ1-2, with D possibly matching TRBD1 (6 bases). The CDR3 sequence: CASKAGGWRNGYTF. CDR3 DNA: TGTGCCAGTAAGGCGGGGGGCTGGAGAAATGGCTACACCTTC. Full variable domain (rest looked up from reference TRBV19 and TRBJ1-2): DGGITQSPKYLFRKEGQNVTLSCEQNLNHDAMYWYRQDPGQGLRLIYYSQIVNDFQKGDIAEGYSVSREKKESFPLTVTSAQKNPTAFYLCASKAGGWRNGYTFGSGTRLTVV.